These 29 T cell receptor beta chains came from one sample sequenced in a study of blood T cells in healthy people across ages. Alongside a J-beta primer mix, a sample-barcoded 5' primer served in a second PCR lasting about 7 to 11 cycles. Via MiXCR, TCRdb re-called the 5' RACE reads, giving one row per CDR3 protein. The data contain about 650,000 distinct CDR3 sequences, about 30% of them singletons. Sequencing was carried out using blood. These receptors were taken from a woman older than 75 in good health.

Remarks on this clonotype: This clone may be a read error of a much larger clone one base away. The rearrangement links TRBV6-5 to TRBJ1-2, with 10 bases lining up with TRBD1. Germline V gene data show CDR1 as MNHEY and CDR2 as SVGAGI. This CDR3 is built from 16 residues. After removal of 1 base from V and 4 bases from J, the junction contained 6 bases not matched to a gene. This CDR3 reads CASSYLGTGASYGYTF. The DNA for the CDR3 is TGTGCCAGCAGTTACTTGGGGACAGGGGCGTCCTATGGCTACACCTTC.

The rearrangement joins TRBV20-1 to TRBJ1-4; D is uncertain. Trimming removed 3 bases from V and 0 bases from J, with 8 bases in between. CDR1 DFQATT and CDR2 SNEGSKA come from the germline V gene (reference sequence). This CDR3 spans 14 amino acids. The CDR3 is CSASEVSTNEKLFF. CDR3 sequence (DNA): TGCAGTGCTAGTGAGGTTTCAACTAATGAAAAACTGTTTTTT.

Remarks on this clonotype: One end of the junction varies from germline; a read error may be responsible. The V and J genes are TRBV5-1 and TRBJ2-3; D is undetermined. The CDR3 extends over 15 amino acids. CDR1 SGHRS and CDR2 YFSETQ come from the germline V gene. The CDR3 DNA reads as TGCGCCAGTAGCTTGAAACCGGCTGGTGGAGATACGCAGTATTTT. It yields the protein CASSLKPAGGDTQYF.

Ten or more counts support this clonotype. This sequence joins TRBV28 and TRBJ2-7, with 10 bases identical to TRBD1. This CDR3 is 14 amino acids long. The junction had 6 bases not matched to a gene; V was cut back by 6 bases and J by 4 bases. Germline V lookup: CDR1 MDHEN, CDR2 SYDVKM. The CDR3: CASRQRTGGYEQYF. The CDR3 region has the DNA TGTGCCAGCAGACAAAGGACAGGGGGTTACGAGCAGTACTTC.

This chain uses TRBV12-3 or TRBV12-4 with TRBJ2-2; 11 bases map to TRBD2. The CDR3 length is 17 residues. J gave up 0 bases and V 5 bases, and 5 bases lay outside the gene matches. CDR3 residues: CASSPHSGGANTGELFF. CDR3 nucleotide sequence: TGTGCCAGCAGTCCCCATAGCGGGGGGGCGAACACCGGGGAGCTGTTTTTT.

This clonotype was seen ten or more times. V gene TRBV5-1 combines with J gene TRBJ1-1; D may be TRBD1 (5 bases). Trimming removed 4 bases from V and 0 bases from J, with 7 bases in between. Germline assignment: CDR1 SGHRS and CDR2 YFSETQ. The CDR3 sequence is 13 residues long. The chain's CDR3 is CASSGDLNTEAFF. The CDR3, as DNA: TGCGCCAGCAGCGGGGACCTGAACACTGAAGCTTTCTTT.

The chain joins TRBV5-1 to TRBJ1-6; tentative D call: TRBD1 (6 bases). The CDR3 loop spans 15 amino acids. Germline-derived CDR1 and CDR2 are SGHRS and YFSETQ. V lost 4 bases to trimming and J lost 6 bases, with 14 bases between them. The DNA of the CDR3 is TGCGCCAGCAGCGTCCAGGGGCACCTTAATTCACCCCTCCACTTT. It codes for CASSVQGHLNSPLHF.

Ten or more counts support this clonotype. The J gene is TRBJ2-1, the V gene TRBV5-1, with 8 bases lining up with TRBD1. This CDR3 comprises 16 residues. Germline V lookup: CDR1 SGHRS, CDR2 YFSETQ. V trimming: 2 bases; J trimming: 7 bases; junction bases outside the gene matches: 11. The CDR3 DNA is TGCGCCAGCAGCTTTTCCGGGACAGGTACTGTAAATGAGCAGTTCTTC. It is translated as CASSFSGTGTVNEQFF.

DNA of the CDR3: TGTGCCAGCAGCCAGCTATCTAGCGGTCGCTACGAGCAGTACTTC. Translated: CASSQLSSGRYEQYF. V gene TRBV27 combines with J gene TRBJ2-5; 7 nucleotides align to TRBD2. The DNA matches TRBJ2-7 better at its end, which makes the J call doubtful. This CDR3 comprises 15 residues. Germline lookup yields CDR1 MNHEY and CDR2 SMNVEV (reference sequence).

This clonotype was seen ten or more times. A junction boundary mismatches the germline segment, possibly from a read error. V gene TRBV15 combines with J gene TRBJ1-2, with TRBD1 matching 8 bases. The V gene's germline CDR1 is LNHNV and CDR2 YYDKDF (reference sequence). The CDR3 is made up of 17 amino acids. In nucleotides, the CDR3 is TGTGCCACCAGTAGAGCTTCAGGGGGCCGCCCGGACTATGGCTACACCTTC. Protein sequence: CATSRASGGRPDYGYTF.

Points on this clonotype: A read error may be the cause here, since a much bigger clone is one base away. The chain links TRBV11-2 to TRBJ2-3; either TRBD1 or TRBD2 may supply D (6 bases each). The length of the CDR3 is 15 residues. Germline assignment: CDR1 SGHAT and CDR2 FQNNGV. The CDR3 spells CAGSLGGNRGDTQYF. The DNA for the CDR3 is TGTGCCGGCAGCTTAGGGGGGAATCGGGGAGATACGCAGTATTTT. The variable domain in full, with the rest retrieved from reference TRBV11-2 and TRBJ2-3, is EAGVAQSPRYKIIEKRQSVAFWCNPISGHATLYWYQQILGQGPKLLIQFQNNGVVDDSQLPKDRFSAERLKGVDSTLKIQPAKLEDSAVYLCAGSLGGNRGDTQYFGPGTRLTVL.

As regards this clonotype: It may be a read error: a sequence one base away is much more abundant. The chain is built from TRBV5-6 and TRBJ2-7; TRBD1 matches 10 bases. The V and J ends lost 5 bases and 10 bases, in that order; junction bases with no gene match: 15. The CDR3 is 15 amino acids. The germline CDR1 and CDR2 sequences are SGHDT and YYEEEE. The CDR3 sequence: CASRRTGTGVYTQYF. The CDR3 bases are TGTGCCAGCAGACGTACCGGGACAGGGGTTTACACTCAGTACTTC.

This clonotype was seen repeatedly, ten times or more. V and J are TRBV5-1 and TRBJ2-5; 8 bases are shared with TRBD1. The V gene's germline CDR1 is SGHRS and CDR2 YFSETQ. The CDR3 extends over 16 amino acids. V was clipped by 2 bases and J by 2 bases; unmatched bases: 8. This CDR3 is CASSFSGQGIQETQYF. CDR3 nucleotide sequence: TGCGCCAGCAGCTTCTCCGGACAGGGCATACAAGAGACCCAGTACTTC.

This clonotype was counted many times. The CDR3 nucleotides read TGTGCCAGCACCGGTAGCGGGGCAGATACGCAGTATTTT. Its translation: CASTGSGADTQYF. The chain recombines TRBV6-2 or TRBV6-3 with TRBJ2-3; 8 nucleotides agree with TRBD2. V shed 7 bases, J shed 4 bases, and the junction held 4 bases outside the gene matches. Looked up from germline, CDR1 is MNHEY and CDR2 is SVGEGT. This CDR3 is built from 13 residues.

CDR3 sequence: CASTIRDRGVSGELFF. Here the CDR3 DNA reads TGTGCCAGCACGATCCGGGACAGGGGGGTCTCCGGGGAGCTGTTTTTT. The chain uses TRBV27 and TRBJ2-2; 11 bases map to TRBD1. There are 16 residues in the CDR3. Germline-derived CDR1 and CDR2 are MNHEY and SMNVEV (reference sequence). Trimming cost V 7 bases and J 6 bases; bases outside gene matches: 10.

This clonotype was found many times. The V call is TRBV7-2, the J call TRBJ2-3, with 10 bases identical to TRBD1. V shed 4 bases, J shed 3 bases, and the junction held 7 bases outside the gene matches. Germline V lookup: CDR1 SGHTA, CDR2 FQGNSA. This CDR3 region has 16 residues. For the CDR3, the DNA is TGTGCCAGCAGCTCGATTCCGGGACAGGGGACAGATACGCAGTATTTT. It translates to CASSSIPGQGTDTQYF.

The chain employs TRBV28 and TRBJ2-1; D remains ambiguous. Germline V gene data show CDR1 as MDHEN and CDR2 as SYDVKM. This CDR3 contains 15 residues. Trimming shortened V by 2 bases and J by 7 bases, and 15 bases separated the two germline ends. CDR3 nucleotides: TGTGCCAGCAGTTTAATGGACGGCCTTCTGAATGAGCAGTTCTTC. It is translated as CASSLMDGLLNEQFF.

In regard to this clonotype: At one boundary the junction diverges from the germline segment, which might be a read error. The chain employs TRBV7-3 and TRBJ1-1, with D maybe TRBD1 (5 bases). The CDR3 is 13 residues long. The germline gives CDR1 SGHTA, CDR2 FQGTGA. CDR3 in DNA: TGTGCCAGCAGCCGAGGGCGCGGGACTGGAGCTTTCTTT. Amino acid sequence: CASSRGRGTGAFF.

This clonotype was counted only a few times. J is TRBJ1-5 and V is TRBV12-3 or TRBV12-4; 7 bases map to TRBD1. This CDR3 comprises 15 residues. V lost 3 bases, J lost 7 bases, and 9 bases stayed unmatched. CDR3 nucleotides: TGTGCCAGCAGTTTGGCAGGGGGTCTCAGCCAGCCCCAGCATTTT. It codes for CASSLAGGLSQPQHF.

This clonotype was picked up many times. The CDR3 DNA is TGCAGTGCTAGCCACCCAGGACTCTACGAGCAGTACTTC. It codes for CSASHPGLYEQYF. The chain recombines TRBV20-1 with TRBJ2-7; tentatively, D is TRBD2 (5 bases). Germline CDR1 is DFQATT and CDR2 is SNEGSKA (reference sequence). The CDR3 has 13 amino acids. V was cut by 3 bases and J by 3 bases, with 12 bases left in between.

This clonotype was detected ten times or more. The V and J genes are TRBV2 and TRBJ2-5; 7 bases match TRBD1. The CDR3 has 15 residues. CDR1 SNHLY and CDR2 FYNNEI come from the germline V gene. V dropped 6 bases and J dropped 5; count of bases not matched to a gene: 12. In nucleotides, the CDR3 is TGTGCCAGCAGCCCGGGACGGGACAGAGGGGAGACCCAGTACTTC. Protein product: CASSPGRDRGETQYF.

This clonotype was seen ten or more times. This chain joins TRBV12-3 or TRBV12-4 and TRBJ1-2; perhaps TRBD1 as D (5 bases). The CDR3 runs to 14 residues. Trimming took off 1 base at V and 4 bases at J, with 10 bases between the two ends. CDR3 protein: CASSLGQTVYGYTF. CDR3 sequence (DNA): TGTGCCAGCAGTTTAGGACAGACTGTCTATGGCTACACCTTC.

In regard to this clonotype: This could be a read error, since a much larger clone is one nucleotide away. Likely a read error: the CDR3 ends without its conserved phenylalanine or tryptophan. The rearrangement joins TRBV9 to TRBJ2-1, with a possible D match to TRBD1 (5 bases). Trimming took 4 bases from V and 0 from J, leaving 14 bases between them. The V gene's germline CDR1 is SGDLS and CDR2 YYNGEE. The CDR3 totals 16 residues. CDR3 sequence reads: CASSTSGLSSYNEQFV. The CDR3 coding sequence is TGTGCCAGCAGCACCTCAGGGTTAAGCTCCTACAATGAGCAGTTCGTC.

This clonotype occurred many times. This rearrangement joins TRBV5-1 to TRBJ2-1; TRBD1 agrees at 10 bases. The V segment lost 1 base and the J segment 5 bases; nucleotides outside the gene matches: 6. The CDR3 extends over 16 amino acids. CDR1 and CDR2 from the germline V gene are SGHRS and YFSETQ. The CDR3 nucleotides are TGCGCCAGCAGCTTGCGTCTTGGACAGGGGGACAATGAGCAGTTCTTC. Protein product: CASSLRLGQGDNEQFF.

This clonotype has just a few counts. The chain joins TRBV5-4 to TRBJ2-4; no definite D call. The better agreement between TRBJ2-7 and the DNA end casts doubt on the J call. The V gene's germline CDR1 is SGHNT and CDR2 YYREEE (reference sequence). This CDR3 comprises 14 residues. The CDR3 DNA is TGTGCCAGCAGCTTGGGGGTTACAGCCTACGAGCAGTACTTC. Translation: CASSLGVTAYEQYF.

Comments on this clonotype: This sequence may be a read error, since a much larger clone differs from it by one base. The chain employs TRBV20-1 and TRBJ2-1, with D tentatively TRBD1 (6 bases). The J call may be wrong; the DNA end is better matched by TRBJ2-7. The CDR3 runs 14 residues. Germline V lookup: CDR1 DFQATT, CDR2 SNEGSKA (reference sequence). CDR3 nucleotide sequence: TGCAGTGGGATTGACAGGAAAATCTACAATGAGCAGTACTTC. Amino acids: CSGIDRKIYNEQYF.

In this sample, this clonotype turned up many times. This rearrangement joins TRBV11-1 to TRBJ2-3; 10 bases match TRBD1. Trimming cost V 4 bases and J 3 bases; bases outside gene matches: 10. The CDR3 sequence is 17 residues long. CDR1 SGHAT and CDR2 FQDESV come from the germline V gene (reference sequence). The CDR3 DNA reads TGTGCCAGCAGCTCACCAACCGGGACAGGGGTGACAGATACGCAGTATTTT. Protein sequence: CASSSPTGTGVTDTQYF.

This clonotype was seen a few times. The rearrangement links TRBV19 to TRBJ2-1; 12 bases are shared with TRBD2. The CDR3 totals 15 residues. The V and J ends lost 6 bases and 9 bases, in that order; junction bases with no gene match: 9. Germline V gene data show CDR1 as LNHDA and CDR2 as SQIVND (reference sequence). CDR3 amino acids: CASRYLAGGPPEQFF. Written as DNA, the CDR3 is TGTGCCAGTAGATACCTAGCGGGGGGGCCCCCTGAGCAGTTCTTC. The entire variable domain, with the rest obtained from reference TRBV19 and TRBJ2-1, is as follows: DGGITQSPKYLFRKEGQNVTLSCEQNLNHDAMYWYRQDPGQGLRLIYYSQIVNDFQKGDIAEGYSVSREKKESFPLTVTSAQKNPTAFYLCASRYLAGGPPEQFFGPGTRLTVL.

There are a few counts of this clonotype. The rearrangement uses TRBV19 and TRBJ1-5; TRBD1 might be the D (5 bases). CDR3 length equals 14 residues. The germline V and J ends were trimmed by 6 bases and 3 bases, with 12 bases remaining between them. Germline CDR1 reads LNHDA; CDR2 reads SQIVND (reference sequence). DNA of the CDR3: TGTGCCAGTAGCACGCGGGGGGACAATCAGCCCCAGCATTTT. It is translated as CASSTRGDNQPQHF.